The 27 T cell receptor beta chains below come from one sample, sequenced in a study of memory CD4+ T cells and cytomegalovirus serostatus. Single viable CD3+CD4+CD8-CD45RO+ cells were sorted as the memory CD4+ T cells. Generated by immunoSEQ multiplex PCR, the TCRdb table keeps only in-frame clones and is missing some. Of some 66,000 clones listed, about 78% are singletons. The sequencing input was memory CD4+ T cells from blood. The receptors were gathered from an adult in good health and CMV-seropositive.

This chain links TRBV4-1 with TRBJ2-1; no clear D gene. Germline V gives CDR1 MGHRA, CDR2 YSYEKL. Deletions cut 1 base from V and 3 bases from J, with 4 bases between. The CDR3 length is 13 residues. CDR3 loop: CASSQVYYNEQFF. The CDR3 bases are TGCGCCAGCAGCCAAGTCTACTACAATGAGCAGTTCTTC.

J is TRBJ1-3 and V is TRBV19, with D maybe TRBD1 (5 bases). The V gene lost 5 bases and the J gene lost 1 base, with 12 bases spanning the gap. Germline V lookup: CDR1 LNHDA, CDR2 SQIVND (reference sequence). CDR3 length equals 15 residues. This chain's CDR3 is CASSRLEGSGNTIYF. CDR3 sequence (DNA): TGTGCCAGTAGTCGACTGGAGGGGTCTGGAAACACCATATATTTT.

This clone showed up just a few times. V and J are TRBV2 and TRBJ2-3, with TRBD2 identical over 9 bases. This CDR3 comprises 15 residues. V lost 6 bases, J lost 0 bases, and 4 bases stayed unmatched. Germline V lookup: CDR1 SNHLY, CDR2 FYNNEI. The CDR3 sequence: CASRGRGGSTDTQYF. The CDR3 DNA is TGTGCCAGCAGGGGGCGGGGGGGCAGCACAGATACGCAGTATTTT.

On this clone: Other DNA sequences in this sample translate to the same CDR3. The J gene is TRBJ2-7, the V gene TRBV6-6, with 9 bases aligning to TRBD1. CDR1 MNHNY and CDR2 SVGAGI come from the germline V gene (reference sequence). J was trimmed by 1 base and V by 5 bases; bases with no gene match: 6. CDR3 length: 15 residues. The CDR3, as DNA: TGTGCCAGCAGTAAGGGACAGGGCTTTTCCTACGAGCAGTACTTC. Translated: CASSKGQGFSYEQYF.

The rearrangement uses TRBV6-5 and TRBJ2-7; TRBD1 agrees at 9 bases. The CDR3 contains 16 residues. Germline trimming cut 2 bases from V and 3 bases from J; bases unmatched to any gene: 8. From germline, CDR1 is MNHEY and CDR2 SVGAGI. The CDR3 region is CASSYGGTGRGYEQYF. CDR3 nucleotides: TGTGCCAGCAGTTACGGCGGGACAGGGAGAGGCTACGAGCAGTACTTC.

This sequence joins TRBV2 and TRBJ2-5, with a possible D match to TRBD2 (5 bases). Trimming removed 3 bases at V and 7 bases at J, with 12 bases between. The CDR3 consists of 13 residues. Germline CDR1 SNHLY, CDR2 FYNNEI. CDR3 loop: CASSDPGVGTQYF. Written as DNA, the CDR3 is TGTGCCAGCAGTGACCCCGGGGTGGGGACCCAGTACTTC.

The CDR3 DNA is TGTGCCAGCAGCTTAAGCTGGCGGACAGGGTCGTCACCCCTCCACTTT. Its protein is CASSLSWRTGSSPLHF. The V gene is TRBV5-5, the J gene TRBJ1-6; TRBD1 aligns across 8 bases. Unmatched junction bases numbered 11, after V lost 2 bases and J lost 10 bases. This CDR3 region has 16 residues. In germline, CDR1 is SGHKS, CDR2 YYEKEE (reference sequence).

V usage is TRBV19 and J usage is TRBJ1-3; D call uncertain. The ends were cut back, 7 bases at V and 0 bases at J, with 13 bases in the middle. The length of the CDR3 is 15 residues. CDR1 is LNHDA and CDR2 is SQIVND in the germline V gene (reference sequence). The CDR3 sequence is CASIPKHSSGNTIYF. The CDR3 bases are TGTGCCAGTATCCCTAAACATAGCTCTGGAAACACCATATATTTT.

The chain uses TRBV2 and TRBJ1-3, with D uncertain. Germline loops: CDR1 SNHLY, CDR2 FYNNEI. The CDR3 runs 12 residues. Trimming cost V 4 bases and J 4 bases, with 5 bases left between them. CDR3 DNA sequence: TGTGCCAGCAGTGTAGCGGGAAACACCATATATTTT. Translating gives CASSVAGNTIYF.

The chain combines TRBV4-2 with TRBJ2-1, with a possible D match to TRBD1 (6 bases). The CDR3 spans 17 residues. The V and J ends lost 0 bases and 0 bases respectively, with 12 bases between them. Germline V gene lookup returns CDR1 LGHNA and CDR2 YNFKEQ. DNA of the CDR3: TGTGCCAGCAGCCAAGATGTCAGGGGTAGCTCCTACAATGAGCAGTTCTTC. Translation: CASSQDVRGSSYNEQFF.

V gene TRBV6-1 combines with J gene TRBJ2-5, with 9 bases aligning to TRBD1. The CDR3 loop spans 14 amino acids. CDR1 and CDR2 (germline): MNHNS, SASEGT. Unmatched junction bases numbered 6, after V lost 6 bases and J lost 4 bases. For the CDR3, the DNA is TGTGCCAGCAGGGGGACAGGGCGGGGAGAGACCCAGTACTTC. Its protein is CASRGTGRGETQYF.

The CDR3 protein is CSALGGTRREQYF. CDR3 in DNA: TGCAGCGCCCTGGGGGGGACCCGTCGGGAGCAGTACTTC. The V call is TRBV29-1, the J call TRBJ2-7; 7 bases map to TRBD2. The CDR3 covers 13 residues. Germline V lookup: CDR1 SQVTM, CDR2 ANQGSEA. The J segment lost 7 bases and the V segment lost 7 bases, leaving 13 bases of the junction unmatched.

V and J are TRBV6-1 and TRBJ1-5; possibly TRBD1 for D (6 bases). Germline values: CDR1 MNHNS, CDR2 SASEGT. This CDR3 is 15 amino acids long. Trimming left V 2 bases short and J 1 base short, with 9 bases between. CDR3 in amino acids: CASSETGRSNQPQHF. In DNA form, the CDR3 reads TGTGCCAGCAGTGAAACAGGGCGAAGCAATCAGCCCCAGCATTTT.

The genes are TRBV7-9 and TRBJ2-5; D possibly corresponds to TRBD1 (7 bases). Trimming stripped 5 bases from V and 1 base from J, with 11 bases between. The CDR3 totals 14 residues. The germline gives CDR1 SEHNR, CDR2 FQNEAQ (reference sequence). The chain's CDR3 is CASSGGTAQETQYF. Here the CDR3 DNA reads TGTGCCAGCAGCGGAGGGACAGCCCAAGAGACCCAGTACTTC.

The chain has TRBV7-9 and TRBJ1-2, with 8 bases lining up with TRBD1. CDR3 length: 15 residues. Unmatched junction bases numbered 6, after V lost 1 base and J lost 5 bases. From germline, CDR1 is SEHNR and CDR2 FQNEAQ (reference sequence). The CDR3 here is CASSLVPDRVYGYTF. CDR3 DNA: TGTGCCAGCAGCTTAGTCCCGGACAGGGTTTATGGCTACACCTTC.

The chain carries TRBV4-2 and TRBJ1-3, with D hard to call. The CDR3 contains 15 residues. Germline V gives CDR1 LGHNA, CDR2 YNFKEQ. Between the trimmed V and J ends, which lost 0 bases and 1 base, there was a span of 7 bases. The CDR3 protein is CASSQEAQSGNTIYF. DNA for the CDR3: TGTGCCAGCAGCCAAGAGGCGCAGTCTGGAAACACCATATATTTT.

V is TRBV6-4 and J is TRBJ2-1; TRBD1 matches at 8 bases. This CDR3 region has 15 residues. Trimming at V came to 4 bases and at J to 5 bases, leaving 7 bases not matched to a gene. Germline CDR1 and CDR2: MRHNA and SNTAGT. The CDR3 region has the DNA TGTGCCAGCAGTGTGGGCCAGGGGGCGGACAATGAGCAGTTCTTC. This sequence encodes CASSVGQGADNEQFF.

V usage is TRBV5-4 and J usage is TRBJ2-3, with 8 nucleotides matching TRBD2. CDR3 size: 16 residues. Losses at the gene ends were 4 bases for V and 2 bases for J; bases not matched to a gene: 9. Germline V gives CDR1 SGHNT, CDR2 YYREEE (reference sequence). The CDR3 DNA sequence: TGTGCCAGCAGCAGGGGACTAGAATTGAACACAGATACGCAGTATTTT. Its protein product is CASSRGLELNTDTQYF.

This clone was seen a single time. The chain carries TRBV18 and TRBJ1-1; TRBD1 matches at 7 bases. V lost 3 bases, J lost 4 bases, and 2 bases stayed unmatched. The CDR3 extends over 13 amino acids. CDR1 is KGHSH and CDR2 is LQKENI in the germline V gene. The CDR3 DNA is TGTGCCAGCTCACCGGACAGGACCACTGAAGCTTTCTTT. It encodes CASSPDRTTEAFF.

The rearrangement uses TRBV30 and TRBJ1-2; D might be TRBD1 (6 bases). The CDR3 has 13 residues. Germline loops: CDR1 GTSNPN, CDR2 SVGIG (reference sequence). Trimming removed 2 bases from V and 8 bases from J, with 15 bases in between. The CDR3 loop reads CAWSNGGQGGYTF. CDR3 nucleotides: TGTGCCTGGAGTAACGGGGGCCAAGGAGGCTACACCTTC.

J is TRBJ2-1 and V is TRBV4-1, with D perhaps TRBD1 or TRBD2 (6 bases each). The CDR3 contains 15 residues. CDR1 and CDR2 (germline): MGHRA, YSYEKL. Between the trimmed V and J ends, which lost 8 bases and 1 base, there was a span of 15 bases. CDR3 nucleotide sequence: TGCGCCAGCGGGGATGGGGGGCTATCCTACAATGAGCAGTTCTTC. The encoded protein is CASGDGGLSYNEQFF.

This rearrangement joins TRBV19 to TRBJ1-1, with D possibly being TRBD1 (5 bases). Trimming removed 7 bases at V and 1 base at J, with 13 bases between. CDR3 size: 14 residues. Germline V CDR1 and CDR2: LNHDA, SQIVND (reference sequence). CDR3 sequence (DNA): TGTGCCAGTAACGAAGGAGGACAGAACACTGAAGCTTTCTTT. Translated, it gives CASNEGGQNTEAFF. The full variable domain, with the rest looked up from reference TRBV19 and TRBJ1-1, is DGGITQSPKYLFRKEGQNVTLSCEQNLNHDAMYWYRQDPGQGLRLIYYSQIVNDFQKGDIAEGYSVSREKKESFPLTVTSAQKNPTAFYLCASNEGGQNTEAFFGQGTRLTVV.

V gene TRBV28 combines with J gene TRBJ2-7; D is undetermined. V dropped 9 bases and J dropped 2 bases, with 14 bases sitting between them. This CDR3 is built from 13 residues. CDR1 and CDR2 (germline): MDHEN, SYDVKM. CDR3 bases: TGTGCCAGTAGTCCGAGACAAACCTACGAGCAGTACTTC. It yields the protein CASSPRQTYEQYF.

The V and J genes are TRBV28 and TRBJ2-3, with 8 bases aligning to TRBD1. The CDR3 is 15 residues long. V shed 5 bases, J shed 1 base, and the junction held 5 bases outside the gene matches. Germline CDR1 is MDHEN and CDR2 is SYDVKM. The CDR3 DNA reads TGTGCCAGCAGTGCCCCGACAGGGGGCACAGATACGCAGTATTTT. It encodes CASSAPTGGTDTQYF.

This clone was recorded once. The genes are TRBV28 and TRBJ2-5; the D gene is possibly TRBD2 (7 bases). Trimming took off 7 bases at V and 0 bases at J, with 12 bases between the two ends. The CDR3 loop spans 14 amino acids. In germline, CDR1 is MDHEN, CDR2 SYDVKM. This chain's CDR3 is CASKGGGNQETQYF. The CDR3 DNA is TGTGCCAGCAAGGGGGGAGGGAACCAAGAGACCCAGTACTTC.

This clone was seen only a few times. V is TRBV5-1 and J is TRBJ1-1; no clear D. The germline gives CDR1 SGHRS, CDR2 YFSETQ. V was pared by 0 bases and J by 4 bases, with 13 bases between. This CDR3 has 15 residues. The DNA for the CDR3 is TGCGCCAGCAGCTTGGAGGCCAGCGCATCCACTGAAGCTTTCTTT. This codes for CASSLEASASTEAFF.

The rearrangement uses TRBV7-3 and TRBJ2-7, with TRBD2 matching 9 bases. CDR1 and CDR2 from the germline V gene are SGHTA and FQGTGA. Unmatched junction bases numbered 3, after V lost 0 bases and J lost 3 bases. The CDR3 loop spans 15 amino acids. The CDR3 nucleotides read TGTGCCAGCAGCTTAACTAGCGGGAGTATCTACGAGCAGTACTTC. It yields the protein CASSLTSGSIYEQYF.